This T cell receptor (beta chain) was profiled in a study of T cell responses to AZD1222 COVID-19 vaccine. Using immunoSEQ multiplex PCR, the repertoire was profiled, and TCRdb retains in-frame clones only, with some absent. The top ten clones hold 5.2% of a sample with under 100,000 clones, roughly 90% of them seen once. The CDR3 spans 12 residues. Germline CDR1 is LNHDA and CDR2 is SQIVND (reference sequence). The V and J ends lost 4 bases and 4 bases respectively, with 5 bases between them. The chain joins TRBV19 to TRBJ1-3; D is undetermined. Sequencing was performed on peripheral blood, taken on day 0 of AZD1222 vaccination. The clonotype originates from an adult in good health. The CDR3 loop is CASSTTGNTIYF. In DNA, the CDR3 is TGTGCCAGTAGTACAACCGGAAACACCATATATTTT.